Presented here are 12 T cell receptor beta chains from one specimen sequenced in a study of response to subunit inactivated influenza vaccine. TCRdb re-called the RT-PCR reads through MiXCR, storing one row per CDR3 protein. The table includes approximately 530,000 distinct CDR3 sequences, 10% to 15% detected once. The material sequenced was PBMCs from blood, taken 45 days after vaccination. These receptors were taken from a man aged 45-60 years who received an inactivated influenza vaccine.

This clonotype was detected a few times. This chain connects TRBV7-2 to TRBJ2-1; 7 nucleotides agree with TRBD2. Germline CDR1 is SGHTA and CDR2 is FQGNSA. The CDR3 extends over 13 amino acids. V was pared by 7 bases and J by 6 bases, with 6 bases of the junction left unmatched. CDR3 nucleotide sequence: TGTGCCAGCACCCACACTAGCGCCAATGAGCAGTTCTTC. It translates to CASTHTSANEQFF. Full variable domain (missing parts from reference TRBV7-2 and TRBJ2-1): GAGVSQSPSNKVTEKGKDVELRCDPISGHTALYWYRQSLGQGLEFLIYFQGNSAPDKSGLPSDRFSAERTGGSVSTLTIQRTQQEDSAVYLCASTHTSANEQFFGPGTRLTVL.

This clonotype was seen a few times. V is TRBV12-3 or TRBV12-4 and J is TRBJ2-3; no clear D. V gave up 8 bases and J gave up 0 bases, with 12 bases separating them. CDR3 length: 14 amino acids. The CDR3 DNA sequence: TGTGCCAGCGCCCAGCACCCGAGCACAGATACGCAGTATTTT. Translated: CASAQHPSTDTQYF.

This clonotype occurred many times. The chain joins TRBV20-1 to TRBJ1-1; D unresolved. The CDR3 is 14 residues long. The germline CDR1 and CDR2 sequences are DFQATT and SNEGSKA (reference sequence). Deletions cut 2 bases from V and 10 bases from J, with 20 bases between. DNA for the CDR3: TGCAGTGCTAGACCTTTGGACCCGGCACTTGGAGCTTTCTTT. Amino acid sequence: CSARPLDPALGAFF.

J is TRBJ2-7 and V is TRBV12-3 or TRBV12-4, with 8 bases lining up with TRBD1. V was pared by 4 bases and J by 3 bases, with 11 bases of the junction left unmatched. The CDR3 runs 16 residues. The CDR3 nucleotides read TGTGCCAGCAGTTCGTCCCCATCAGGGGGCAGCTACGAGCAGTACTTC. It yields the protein CASSSSPSGGSYEQYF.

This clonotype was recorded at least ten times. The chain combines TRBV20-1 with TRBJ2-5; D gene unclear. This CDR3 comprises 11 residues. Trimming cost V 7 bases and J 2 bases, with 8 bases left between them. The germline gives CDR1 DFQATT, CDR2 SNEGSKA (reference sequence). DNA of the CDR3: TGCAGTGTACACTCGCAAGAGACCCAGTACTTC. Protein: CSVHSQETQYF.

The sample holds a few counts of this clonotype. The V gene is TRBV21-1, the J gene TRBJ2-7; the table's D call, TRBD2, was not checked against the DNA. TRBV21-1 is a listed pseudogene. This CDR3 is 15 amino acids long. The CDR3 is CASSITSGTSYEQYF. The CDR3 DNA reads TGTGCCAGCAGCATAACTAGCGGGACCTCCTACGAGCAGTACTTC.

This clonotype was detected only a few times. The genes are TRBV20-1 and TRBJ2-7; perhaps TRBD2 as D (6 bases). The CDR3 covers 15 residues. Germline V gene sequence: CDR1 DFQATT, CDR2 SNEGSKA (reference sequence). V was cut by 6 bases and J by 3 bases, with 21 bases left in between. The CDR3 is CSALAPITTNYEQYF. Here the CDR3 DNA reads TGCAGTGCCCTAGCGCCGATAACAACGAACTACGAGCAGTACTTC.

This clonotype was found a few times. CDR3 sequence: CSVPDYSGTGGGYEQYF. As DNA, the CDR3 is TGCAGTGTTCCAGATTACTCCGGGACAGGGGGCGGTTACGAGCAGTACTTC. J is TRBJ2-7 and V is TRBV20-1; 12 nucleotides align to TRBD1. Germline V lookup: CDR1 DFQATT, CDR2 SNEGSKA (reference sequence). Trimming cost V 7 bases and J 4 bases; bases outside gene matches: 17. There are 17 residues in the CDR3.

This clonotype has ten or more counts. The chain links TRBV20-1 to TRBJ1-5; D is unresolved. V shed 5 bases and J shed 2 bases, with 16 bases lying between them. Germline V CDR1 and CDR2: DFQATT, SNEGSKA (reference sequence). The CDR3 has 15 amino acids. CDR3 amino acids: CSAPTNGKGNQPQHF. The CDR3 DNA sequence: TGCAGTGCTCCTACCAACGGGAAAGGCAATCAGCCCCAGCATTTT.

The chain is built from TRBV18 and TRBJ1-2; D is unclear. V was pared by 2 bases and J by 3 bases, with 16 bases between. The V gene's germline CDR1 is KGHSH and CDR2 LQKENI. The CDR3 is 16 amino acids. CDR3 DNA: TGTGCCAGCTCACCAAGGCCCGAGTCTTTATACTATGGCTACACCTTC. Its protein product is CASSPRPESLYYGYTF.

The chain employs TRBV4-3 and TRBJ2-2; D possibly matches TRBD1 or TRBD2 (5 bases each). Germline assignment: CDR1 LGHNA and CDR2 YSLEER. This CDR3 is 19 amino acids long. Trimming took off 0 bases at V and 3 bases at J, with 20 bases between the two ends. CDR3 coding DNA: TGCGCCAGCAGCCAAGATCCAAAGGGACCTTCTCCCTACACCGGGGAGCTGTTTTTT. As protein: CASSQDPKGPSPYTGELFF.

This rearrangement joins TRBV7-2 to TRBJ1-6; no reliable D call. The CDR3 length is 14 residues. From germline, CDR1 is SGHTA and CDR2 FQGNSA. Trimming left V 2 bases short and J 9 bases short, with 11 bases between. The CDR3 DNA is TGTGCCAGCAGCTTATGGTTCGGATCTTCACCCCTCCACTTT. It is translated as CASSLWFGSSPLHF.